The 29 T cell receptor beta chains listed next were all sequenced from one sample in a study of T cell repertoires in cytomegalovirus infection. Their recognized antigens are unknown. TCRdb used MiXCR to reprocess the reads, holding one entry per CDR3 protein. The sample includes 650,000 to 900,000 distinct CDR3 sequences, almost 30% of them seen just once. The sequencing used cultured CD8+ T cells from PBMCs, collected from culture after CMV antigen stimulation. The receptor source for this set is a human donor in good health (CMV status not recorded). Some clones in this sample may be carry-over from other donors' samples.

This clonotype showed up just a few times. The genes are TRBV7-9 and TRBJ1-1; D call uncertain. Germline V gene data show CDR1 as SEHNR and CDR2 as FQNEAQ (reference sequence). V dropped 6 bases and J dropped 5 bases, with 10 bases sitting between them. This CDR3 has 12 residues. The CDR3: CASSMEGTEAFF. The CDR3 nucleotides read TGTGCCAGCAGTATGGAGGGTACTGAAGCTTTCTTT.

CDR3 in amino acids: CAIRDTSNSNQPQHF. CDR3 DNA: TGTGCCATCAGGGACACCTCGAATAGCAATCAGCCCCAGCATTTT. The chain links TRBV10-3 to TRBJ1-5, with D possibly matching TRBD1 (5 bases). This CDR3 has 15 amino acids. Trimming left V 6 bases short and J 0 bases short, with 12 bases between. The V gene's germline CDR1 is ENHRY and CDR2 SYGVKD.

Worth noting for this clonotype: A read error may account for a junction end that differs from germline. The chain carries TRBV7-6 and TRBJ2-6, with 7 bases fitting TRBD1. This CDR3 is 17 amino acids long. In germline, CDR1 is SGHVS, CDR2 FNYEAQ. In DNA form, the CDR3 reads TGTGCCAGCAGCTTCAACAAGGGGGCGTCTGGGGCCAAAGTCCTGACTTTC. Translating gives CASSFNKGASGAKVLTF.

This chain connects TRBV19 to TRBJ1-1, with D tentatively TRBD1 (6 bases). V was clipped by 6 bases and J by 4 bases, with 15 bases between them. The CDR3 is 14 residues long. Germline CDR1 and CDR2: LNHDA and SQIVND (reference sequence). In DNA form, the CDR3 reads TGTGCCAGTAGCCTCCCCCGGACAGCCACTGAAGCTTTCTTT. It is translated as CASSLPRTATEAFF. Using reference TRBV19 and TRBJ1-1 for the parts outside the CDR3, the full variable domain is DGGITQSPKYLFRKEGQNVTLSCEQNLNHDAMYWYRQDPGQGLRLIYYSQIVNDFQKGDIAEGYSVSREKKESFPLTVTSAQKNPTAFYLCASSLPRTATEAFFGQGTRLTVV.

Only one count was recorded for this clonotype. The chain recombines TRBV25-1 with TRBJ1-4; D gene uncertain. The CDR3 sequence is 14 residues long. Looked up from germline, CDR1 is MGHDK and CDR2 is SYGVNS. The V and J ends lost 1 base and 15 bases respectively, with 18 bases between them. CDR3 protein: CASSEWGGQPRMFF. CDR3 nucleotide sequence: TGTGCCAGCAGTGAATGGGGAGGGCAGCCTAGGATGTTTTTT.

DNA for the CDR3: TGTGCCAGCAGTCCATGGGGGACCAATTCTCTGGGGGATGGCTACACCTTC. Protein product: CASSPWGTNSLGDGYTF. The rearrangement joins TRBV6-6 to TRBJ1-2, with a possible D match to TRBD1 (5 bases). Trimming removed 5 bases from V and 6 bases from J, with 25 bases in between. Germline V lookup: CDR1 MNHNY, CDR2 SVGAGI (reference sequence). CDR3 length: 17 residues.

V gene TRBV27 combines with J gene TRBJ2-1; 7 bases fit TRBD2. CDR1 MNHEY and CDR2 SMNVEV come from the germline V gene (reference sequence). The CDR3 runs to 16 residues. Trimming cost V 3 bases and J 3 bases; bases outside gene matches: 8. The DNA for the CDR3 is TGTGCCAGCAGTTTTTCGGGGGGAAAGGGCTACAATGAGCAGTTCTTC. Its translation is CASSFSGGKGYNEQFF.

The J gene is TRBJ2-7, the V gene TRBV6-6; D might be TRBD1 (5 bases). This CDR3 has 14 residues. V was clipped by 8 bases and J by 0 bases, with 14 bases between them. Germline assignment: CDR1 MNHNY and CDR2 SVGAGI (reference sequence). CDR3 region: CASGSTASSYEQYV. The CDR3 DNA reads TGTGCCAGCGGCTCGACAGCTAGCTCCTACGAGCAGTACGTC.

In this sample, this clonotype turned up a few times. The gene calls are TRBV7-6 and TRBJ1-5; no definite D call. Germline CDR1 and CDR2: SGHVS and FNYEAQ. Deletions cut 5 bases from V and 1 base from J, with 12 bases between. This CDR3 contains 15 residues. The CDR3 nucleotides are TGTGCCAGCAGCCCCCTGGCCGTAAGCAATCAGCCCCAGCATTTT. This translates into CASSPLAVSNQPQHF.

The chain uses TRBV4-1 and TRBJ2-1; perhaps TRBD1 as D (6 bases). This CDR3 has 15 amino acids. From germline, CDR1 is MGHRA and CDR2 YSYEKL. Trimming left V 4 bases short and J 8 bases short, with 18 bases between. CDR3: CASSLRQARGDEQFF. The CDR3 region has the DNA TGCGCCAGCAGCCTAAGACAGGCCAGAGGTGATGAGCAGTTCTTC.

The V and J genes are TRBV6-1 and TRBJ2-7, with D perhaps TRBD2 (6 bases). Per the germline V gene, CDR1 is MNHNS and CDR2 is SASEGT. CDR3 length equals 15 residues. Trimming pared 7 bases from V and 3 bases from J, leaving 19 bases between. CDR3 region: CASTQRVTSIYEQYF. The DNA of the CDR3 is TGTGCCAGCACCCAGCGGGTAACAAGTATCTACGAGCAGTACTTC.

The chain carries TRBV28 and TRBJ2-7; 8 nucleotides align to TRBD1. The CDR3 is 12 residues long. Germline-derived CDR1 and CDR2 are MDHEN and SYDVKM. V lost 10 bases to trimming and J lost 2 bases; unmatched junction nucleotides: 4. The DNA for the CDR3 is TGTGCCACCAAGACAGGGGCCTACGAGCAGTACGTC. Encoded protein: CATKTGAYEQYV.

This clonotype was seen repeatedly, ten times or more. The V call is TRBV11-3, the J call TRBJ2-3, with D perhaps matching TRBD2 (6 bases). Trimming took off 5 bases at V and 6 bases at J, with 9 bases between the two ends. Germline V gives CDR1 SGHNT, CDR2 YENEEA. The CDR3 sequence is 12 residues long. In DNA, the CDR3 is TGTGCCAGCAGCCGTGGAGGGGATACGCAGTATTTT. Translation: CASSRGGDTQYF.

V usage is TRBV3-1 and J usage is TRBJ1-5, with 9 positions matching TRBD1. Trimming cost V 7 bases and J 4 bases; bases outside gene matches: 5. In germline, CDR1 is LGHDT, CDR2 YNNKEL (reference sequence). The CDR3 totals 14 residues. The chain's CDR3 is CASKDRGMNQPQHF. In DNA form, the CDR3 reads TGTGCCAGCAAGGACAGGGGAATGAATCAGCCCCAGCATTTT.

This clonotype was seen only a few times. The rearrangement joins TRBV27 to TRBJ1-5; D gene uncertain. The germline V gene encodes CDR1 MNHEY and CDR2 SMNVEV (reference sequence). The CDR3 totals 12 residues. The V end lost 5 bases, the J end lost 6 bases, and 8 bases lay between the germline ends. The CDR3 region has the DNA TGTGCCAGCAGTCCCGGGATTCAGCCCCAGCATTTT. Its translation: CASSPGIQPQHF.

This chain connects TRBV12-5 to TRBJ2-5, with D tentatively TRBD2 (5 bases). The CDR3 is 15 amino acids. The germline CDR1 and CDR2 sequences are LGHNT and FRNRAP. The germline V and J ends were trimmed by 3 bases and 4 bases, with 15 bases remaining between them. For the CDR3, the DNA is TGTGCTAGTGGTTTATGGGTTAACGGAGGAGAGACCCAGTACTTC. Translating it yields CASGLWVNGGETQYF.

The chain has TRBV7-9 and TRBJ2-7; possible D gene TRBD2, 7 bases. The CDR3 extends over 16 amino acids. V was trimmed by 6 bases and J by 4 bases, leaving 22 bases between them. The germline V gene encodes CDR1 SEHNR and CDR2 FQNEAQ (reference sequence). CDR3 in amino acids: CASRPPSGGASYEQYF. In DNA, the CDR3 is TGTGCCAGCAGACCCCCTTCGGGGGGCGCTTCATACGAGCAGTACTTC.

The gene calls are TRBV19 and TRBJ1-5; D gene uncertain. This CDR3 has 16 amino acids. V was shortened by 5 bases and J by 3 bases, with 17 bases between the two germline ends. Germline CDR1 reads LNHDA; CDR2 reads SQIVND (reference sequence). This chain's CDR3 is CASSSDLGAYNQPQHF. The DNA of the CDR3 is TGTGCCAGTAGTTCAGATCTAGGAGCCTACAATCAGCCCCAGCATTTT.

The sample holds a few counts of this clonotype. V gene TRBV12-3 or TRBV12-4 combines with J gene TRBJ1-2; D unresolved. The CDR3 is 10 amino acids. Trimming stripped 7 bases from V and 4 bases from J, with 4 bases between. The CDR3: CASIVYGYTF. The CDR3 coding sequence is TGTGCCAGCATCGTCTATGGCTACACCTTC.

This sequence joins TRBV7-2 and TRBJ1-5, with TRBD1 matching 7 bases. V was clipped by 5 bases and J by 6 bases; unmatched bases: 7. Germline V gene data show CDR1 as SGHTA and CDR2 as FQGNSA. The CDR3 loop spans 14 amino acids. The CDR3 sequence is CASSPGGWGQPQHF. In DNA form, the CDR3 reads TGTGCCAGCAGCCCAGGGGGTTGGGGTCAGCCCCAGCATTTT. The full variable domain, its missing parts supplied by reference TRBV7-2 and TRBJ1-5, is GAGVSQSPSNKVTEKGKDVELRCDPISGHTALYWYRQSLGQGLEFLIYFQGNSAPDKSGLPSDRFSAERTGGSVSTLTIQRTQQEDSAVYLCASSPGGWGQPQHFGDGTRLSIL.

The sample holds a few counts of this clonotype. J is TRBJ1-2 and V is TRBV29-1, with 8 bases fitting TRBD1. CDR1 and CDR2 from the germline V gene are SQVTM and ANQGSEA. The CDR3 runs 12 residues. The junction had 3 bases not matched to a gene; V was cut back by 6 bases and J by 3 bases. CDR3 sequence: CSVPQGDYGYTF. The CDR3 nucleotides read TGCAGCGTGCCACAGGGGGACTATGGCTACACCTTC. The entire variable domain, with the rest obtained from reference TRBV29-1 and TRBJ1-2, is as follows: SAVISQKPSRDICQRGTSLTIQCQVDSQVTMMFWYRQQPGQSLTLIATANQGSEATYESGFVIDKFPISRPNLTFSTLTVSNMSPEDSSIYLCSVPQGDYGYTFGSGTRLTVV.

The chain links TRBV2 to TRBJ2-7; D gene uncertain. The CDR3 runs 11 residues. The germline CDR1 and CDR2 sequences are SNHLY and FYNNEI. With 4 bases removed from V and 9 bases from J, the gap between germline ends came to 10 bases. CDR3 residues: CASSGDPMQYF. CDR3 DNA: TGTGCCAGCAGTGGGGATCCGATGCAGTACTTC.

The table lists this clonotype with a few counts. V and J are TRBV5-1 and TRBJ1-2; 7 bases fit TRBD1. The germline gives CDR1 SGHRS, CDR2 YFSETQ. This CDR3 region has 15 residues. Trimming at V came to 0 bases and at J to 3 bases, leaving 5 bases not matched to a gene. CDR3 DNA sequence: TGCGCCAGCAGCTTGGCGCTTGGACAGGACTATGGCTACACCTTC. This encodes CASSLALGQDYGYTF.

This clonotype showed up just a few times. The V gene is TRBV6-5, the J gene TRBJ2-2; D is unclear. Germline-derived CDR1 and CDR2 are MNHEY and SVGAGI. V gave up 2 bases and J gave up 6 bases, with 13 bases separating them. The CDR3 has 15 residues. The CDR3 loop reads CASSYSMSGSGELFF. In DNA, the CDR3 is TGTGCCAGCAGTTACAGCATGTCAGGTTCCGGGGAGCTGTTTTTT.

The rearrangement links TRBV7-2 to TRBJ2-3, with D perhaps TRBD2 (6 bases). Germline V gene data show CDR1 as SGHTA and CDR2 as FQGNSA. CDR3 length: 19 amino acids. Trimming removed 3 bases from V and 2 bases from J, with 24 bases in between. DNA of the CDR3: TGTGCCAGCAGCTTTAGGGACCGGGAGACCCCCCTCCCCACAGATACGCAGTATTTT. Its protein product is CASSFRDRETPLPTDTQYF.

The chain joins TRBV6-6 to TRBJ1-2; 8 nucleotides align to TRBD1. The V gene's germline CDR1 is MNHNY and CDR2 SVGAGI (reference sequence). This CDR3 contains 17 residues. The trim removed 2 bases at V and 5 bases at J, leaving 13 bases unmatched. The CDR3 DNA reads TGTGCCAGCAGTTACAAGGGGGCCAGGGGGCTGGGGTATGGCTACACCTTC. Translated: CASSYKGARGLGYGYTF.

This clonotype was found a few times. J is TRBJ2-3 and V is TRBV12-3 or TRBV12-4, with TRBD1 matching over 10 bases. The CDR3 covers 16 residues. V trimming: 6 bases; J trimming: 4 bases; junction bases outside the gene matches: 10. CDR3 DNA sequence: TGTGCCAGCAGCGCCGGGACAGGGGCGGCGGCAGATACGCAGTATTTT. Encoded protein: CASSAGTGAAADTQYF.

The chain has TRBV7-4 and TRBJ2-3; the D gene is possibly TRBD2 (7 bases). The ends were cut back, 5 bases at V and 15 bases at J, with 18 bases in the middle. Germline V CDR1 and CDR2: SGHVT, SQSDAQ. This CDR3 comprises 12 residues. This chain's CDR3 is CASSARAGALYF. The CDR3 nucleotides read TGTGCCAGCAGCGCTAGGGCGGGGGCGCTTTATTTT.

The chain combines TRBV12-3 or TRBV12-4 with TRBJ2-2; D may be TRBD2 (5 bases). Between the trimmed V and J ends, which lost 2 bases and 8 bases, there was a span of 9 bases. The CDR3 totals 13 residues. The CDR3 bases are TGTGCCAGCAGTTTACGGCTAGCTGGGGAGCTGTTTTTT. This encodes CASSLRLAGELFF.